This entry lists 26 T cell receptor beta chains sequenced from one sample in a study of Ad26.COV2.S vaccination and SARS-CoV-2 variants (dated by TCRdb to 2020 to 2022). Libraries were made using the immunoSEQ multiplex PCR assay. Imported from immuneACCESS, the table was reduced by TCRdb to in-frame sequences with V and J called. These copies leave out some clones; in studies compared against another copy, an unresolved V gene accounts for under half, and the cause of the remainder is not known. This sample comprises 500,000 or so clones, approximately 89% of them detected only once. Jointly, the top ten make up around 2.6% of the sample. The label giving this sample's treatment or condition can be read as: around 19 received Ad26.COV2.S at low or high dose, single or two shots; several received placebo; per-sample allocation not given. Repertoires of vaccine and placebo recipients were sequenced from samples collected on day 63 after the first injection.

The sequenced sample was peripheral blood, obtained in a trial of Ad26.COV2.S vaccine versus placebo. All receptors derive from a person between 18 and 60 years old who received the Ad26.COV2.S COVID-19 vaccine or a placebo.

The chain employs TRBV7-9 and TRBJ2-7; no reliable D call. Trimming cost V 0 bases and J 4 bases, with 7 bases left between them. The length of the CDR3 is 13 residues. Germline V lookup: CDR1 SEHNR, CDR2 FQNEAQ (reference sequence). The CDR3 is CASSLASEYEQYV. The DNA for the CDR3 is TGTGCCAGCAGCTTAGCTTCAGAGTACGAGCAGTACGTC.

The rearrangement joins TRBV27 to TRBJ2-1; 7 nucleotides agree with TRBD2. The length of the CDR3 is 15 residues. Germline CDR1 MNHEY, CDR2 SMNVEV (reference sequence). V was pared by 2 bases and J by 4 bases, with 5 bases of the junction left unmatched. Written as DNA, the CDR3 is TGTGCCAGCAGTTTAATACGGGGGGATTACAATGAGCAGTTCTTC. Protein product: CASSLIRGDYNEQFF.

In the case of this clone: The identical CDR3 is also encoded by other nucleotide sequences in the sample. V and J are TRBV20-1 and TRBJ2-7, with no clear D. V lost 1 base and J 3 bases, leaving 4 bases between the germline ends. The CDR3 has 11 amino acids. The germline CDR1 and CDR2 sequences are DFQATT and SNEGSKA (reference sequence). CDR3: CSARGSYEQYF. For the CDR3, the DNA is TGCAGTGCTAGAGGCAGCTACGAGCAGTACTTC.

The chain links TRBV30 to TRBJ1-4; D might be TRBD1 (5 bases). V was shortened by 5 bases and J by 3 bases, with 13 bases between the two germline ends. The CDR3 totals 14 residues. The germline CDR1 and CDR2 sequences are GTSNPN and SVGIG (reference sequence). CDR3 sequence: CAWGQGAANEKLFF. DNA of the CDR3: TGTGCCTGGGGGCAGGGAGCGGCTAATGAAAAACTGTTTTTT.

The rearrangement uses TRBV6-1 and TRBJ2-2, with TRBD2 matching over 9 bases. Germline V gene sequence: CDR1 MNHNS, CDR2 SASEGT. Trimming at V came to 11 bases and at J to 6 bases, leaving 10 bases not matched to a gene. The CDR3 loop spans 14 amino acids. The CDR3 bases are TGTGCCTCAGGGTTAGCGGGAGCCTCCGGGGAGCTGTTTTTT. Its translation: CASGLAGASGELFF.

The V gene is TRBV24-1, the J gene TRBJ1-5; D gene unclear. V was cut by 2 bases and J by 5 bases, with 3 bases left in between. The CDR3 totals 12 residues. Germline V gene sequence: CDR1 KGHDR, CDR2 SFDVKD. In DNA form, the CDR3 reads TGTGCCACCAGTGATTCCCATCAGCCCCAGCATTTT. Its translation: CATSDSHQPQHF.

This clone was found once. The CDR3 here is CASRQGSTETQYF. As DNA, the CDR3 is TGTGCCAGCCGACAGGGGTCCACGGAGACCCAGTACTTC. V is TRBV12-3 or TRBV12-4 and J is TRBJ2-5; 8 nucleotides align to TRBD1. The CDR3 is 13 residues long. The trim removed 8 bases at V and 5 bases at J, leaving 7 bases unmatched.

The gene calls are TRBV28 and TRBJ2-1; 9 bases align to TRBD1. After removal of 7 bases from V and 4 bases from J, the junction contained 5 bases not matched to a gene. The CDR3 totals 14 residues. Per the germline V gene, CDR1 is MDHEN and CDR2 is SYDVKM. The chain's CDR3 is CASTSDRGYNEQFF. Written as DNA, the CDR3 is TGTGCCAGCACATCAGACAGGGGGTACAATGAGCAGTTCTTC. Filled out from reference TRBV28 and TRBJ2-1, the complete variable domain reads DVKVTQSSRYLVKRTGEKVFLECVQDMDHENMFWYRQDPGLGLRLIYFSYDVKMKEKGDIPEGYSVSREKKERFSLILESASTNQTSMYLCASTSDRGYNEQFFGPGTRLTVL.

V usage is TRBV5-6 and J usage is TRBJ2-7; D uncertain. Trimming stripped 2 bases from V and 4 bases from J, with 13 bases between. Germline loops: CDR1 SGHDT, CDR2 YYEEEE. This CDR3 has 14 amino acids. This CDR3 reads CASSFNWEEYEQYV. The CDR3 DNA follows: TGTGCCAGCAGCTTTAACTGGGAAGAATACGAGCAGTACGTC.

The chain joins TRBV5-1 to TRBJ2-5; no clear D. This CDR3 region has 12 residues. Trimming cost V 4 bases and J 0 bases, with 4 bases left between them. Germline V gene data show CDR1 as SGHRS and CDR2 as YFSETQ. The CDR3 here is CASSPNQETQYF. As DNA, the CDR3 is TGCGCCAGCAGCCCAAACCAAGAGACCCAGTACTTC.

The chain combines TRBV20-1 with TRBJ1-2; D is unresolved. The CDR3 sequence is 11 residues long. Trimming cost V 0 bases and J 13 bases, with 12 bases left between them. The V gene's germline CDR1 is DFQATT and CDR2 SNEGSKA (reference sequence). The CDR3 is CSARDYYEGTF. CDR3 nucleotide sequence: TGCAGTGCTAGAGACTACTACGAGGGCACCTTC.

This clone appeared a single time. The V call is TRBV5-1, the J call TRBJ1-2, with D tentatively TRBD1 (5 bases). The CDR3 loop spans 13 amino acids. Germline assignment: CDR1 SGHRS and CDR2 YFSETQ. Deletions cut 0 bases from V and 7 bases from J, with 10 bases between. In nucleotides, the CDR3 is TGCGCCAGCAGCTTGGTTGGGGGAGGTGGCTACACCTTC. Protein: CASSLVGGGGYTF.

V and J are TRBV10-3 and TRBJ2-4, with D perhaps given as TRBD1 or TRBD2 (5 bases each). The germline V gene has CDR1 ENHRY and CDR2 SYGVKD. This CDR3 contains 11 residues. V dropped 10 bases and J dropped 15 bases, with 19 bases sitting between them. CDR3 protein: CATRGEILLYF. Here the CDR3 DNA reads TGTGCCACCCGGGGCGAAATTTTATTGTACTTC.

This clone was seen a single time. The chain uses TRBV29-1 and TRBJ2-1, with unresolved D. CDR1 is SQVTM, CDR2 ANQGSEA, per germline. CDR3 length: 13 amino acids. The CDR3 protein is CSLGPSSYNEQFF. The CDR3 coding sequence is TGCAGTCTTGGGCCCAGCTCCTACAATGAGCAGTTCTTC.

The chain is built from TRBV6-1 and TRBJ2-7; D remains ambiguous. The CDR3 contains 14 residues. The V gene's germline CDR1 is MNHNS and CDR2 SASEGT. V was trimmed by 2 bases and J by 3 bases, leaving 11 bases between them. CDR3 sequence (DNA): TGTGCCAGCAGTGAACTAACGACCCACTACGAGCAGTACTTC. Protein product: CASSELTTHYEQYF.

The chain carries TRBV11-3 and TRBJ2-6, with D perhaps matching TRBD2 (5 bases). V lost 6 bases and J 0 bases, leaving 9 bases between the germline ends. The CDR3 is 15 residues long. From germline, CDR1 is SGHNT and CDR2 YENEEA. The CDR3 spells CASSPGGSGANVLTF. The CDR3 DNA is TGTGCCAGCAGTCCCGGAGGCTCTGGGGCCAACGTCCTGACTTTC.

This clone occurred once. The chain couples TRBV5-4 to TRBJ2-3, with 8 bases that match TRBD2. Germline V CDR1 and CDR2: SGHNT, YYREEE (reference sequence). V trimming: 4 bases; J trimming: 2 bases; junction bases outside the gene matches: 15. This CDR3 has 18 residues. Here the CDR3 reads CASSGGLAKGGPTDTQYF. CDR3 DNA sequence: TGTGCCAGCAGCGGCGGACTAGCAAAGGGAGGGCCCACAGATACGCAGTATTTT.

V is TRBV15 and J is TRBJ1-1; no firm D call. The CDR3 extends over 12 amino acids. Germline V gene lookup returns CDR1 LNHNV and CDR2 YYDKDF (reference sequence). The germline V and J ends were trimmed by 2 bases and 0 bases, with 1 base remaining between them. CDR3 amino acids: CATSRLNTEAFF. CDR3 bases: TGTGCCACCAGCAGACTGAACACTGAAGCTTTCTTT.

The chain carries TRBV7-2 and TRBJ2-3; D is unclear. The CDR3 totals 14 residues. CDR1 is SGHTA, CDR2 FQGNSA, per germline. Trimming took off 1 base at V and 2 bases at J, with 7 bases between the two ends. The DNA for the CDR3 is TGTGCCAGCAGCTTAGAGGAGTACACAGATACGCAGTATTTT. The encoded protein is CASSLEEYTDTQYF.

The J gene is TRBJ2-2, the V gene TRBV5-1; possibly TRBD2 for D (5 bases). V was cut by 5 bases and J by 5 bases, with 16 bases left in between. Germline V gene lookup returns CDR1 SGHRS and CDR2 YFSETQ. The CDR3 extends over 15 amino acids. The CDR3 loop reads CASRSSAGSTGELFF. The CDR3 nucleotides read TGCGCCAGCAGGAGTTCGGCGGGTTCTACCGGGGAGCTGTTTTTT.

V is TRBV5-8 and J is TRBJ1-2; TRBD1 might be the D (6 bases). V gave up 1 base and J gave up 5 bases, with 9 bases separating them. The CDR3 spans 13 residues. Germline assignment: CDR1 SGHTS and CDR2 YDEGEE. The CDR3 reads CASSLSGHYGYTF. The CDR3 bases are TGTGCCAGCAGCTTGTCGGGACATTATGGCTACACCTTC. The whole variable domain, remainder taken from reference TRBV5-8 and TRBJ1-2, is EAGVTQSPTHLIKTRGQQATLRCSPISGHTSVYWYQQALGLGLQFLLWYDEGEERNRGNFPPRFSGRQFPNYSSELNVNALELEDSALYLCASSLSGHYGYTFGSGTRLTVV.

This clone was seen just once. This chain uses TRBV20-1 with TRBJ1-2; perhaps TRBD1 as D (5 bases). Trimming stripped 3 bases from V and 4 bases from J, with 18 bases between. Looked up from germline, CDR1 is DFQATT and CDR2 is SNEGSKA (reference sequence). The CDR3 covers 15 residues. DNA for the CDR3: TGCAGTGCTAGTAGGGGTTATCGATCCCTCTATGGCTACACCTTC. This gives the protein CSASRGYRSLYGYTF.

The chain employs TRBV6-5 and TRBJ1-6; 7 bases are shared with TRBD1. The CDR3 is made up of 14 amino acids. CDR1 is MNHEY, CDR2 SVGAGI, per germline. V trimming: 5 bases; J trimming: 9 bases; junction bases outside the gene matches: 7. CDR3 protein: CASSKTGDFSPLHF. CDR3 nucleotides: TGTGCCAGCAGTAAAACAGGGGATTTTTCACCCCTCCACTTT.

The rearrangement joins TRBV7-9 to TRBJ2-7, with TRBD2 identical over 10 bases. After removal of 5 bases from V and 7 bases from J, the junction contained 17 bases not matched to a gene. Germline V gene sequence: CDR1 SEHNR, CDR2 FQNEAQ (reference sequence). The CDR3 loop spans 17 amino acids. CDR3 residues: CASSPVHGTSGVGEQYF. In DNA, the CDR3 is TGTGCCAGCAGCCCCGTTCATGGTACTAGCGGGGTCGGGGAGCAGTACTTC. The complete variable domain, with remaining parts taken from reference TRBV7-9 and TRBJ2-7, reads DTGVSQNPRHKITKRGQNVTFRCDPISEHNRLYWYRQTLGQGPEFLTYFQNEAQLEKSRLLSDRFSAERPKGSFSTLEIQRTEQGDSAMYLCASSPVHGTSGVGEQYFGPGTRLTVT.

V usage is TRBV7-8 and J usage is TRBJ2-5, with 14 bases identical to TRBD2. Germline lookup yields CDR1 SGHVS and CDR2 FQNEAQ. The CDR3 has 15 amino acids. V shed 5 bases, J shed 5 bases, and the junction held 4 bases outside the gene matches. This CDR3 is CASSRLAGGYETQYF. CDR3 nucleotide sequence: TGTGCCAGCAGCCGACTAGCGGGGGGGTATGAGACCCAGTACTTC.

The chain links TRBV11-1 to TRBJ2-1; D is tentatively TRBD1 or TRBD2 (5 bases each). There are 15 residues in the CDR3. Germline CDR1 is SGHAT and CDR2 is FQDESV (reference sequence). V dropped 3 bases and J dropped 0 bases, with 9 bases sitting between them. CDR3 loop: CASSFSGGSYNEQFF. In nucleotides, the CDR3 is TGTGCCAGCAGCTTCAGTGGGGGCTCCTACAATGAGCAGTTCTTC. The entire variable domain, with the rest obtained from reference TRBV11-1 and TRBJ2-1, is as follows: EAEVAQSPRYKITEKSQAVAFWCDPISGHATLYWYRQILGQGPELLVQFQDESVVDDSQLPKDRFSAERLKGVDSTLKIQPAELGDSAMYLCASSFSGGSYNEQFFGPGTRLTVL.